This T cell receptor beta chain stems from a study of Tregs in tolerant kidney transplant recipients (dated by TCRdb to between 2018 and 2021). A note on the overall study: The study applied TCRbeta sequencing to find donor-specific regulatory T cells before combined kidney and bone marrow transplantation and then followed those same cells after transplant. Several methods of expanding Tregs specific for an allogeneic donor were compared by TCRbeta repertoire sequencing in 3 healthy controls. What the research found in general, with its limitations: Expanding Tregs with activated donor B cells appeared to identify the most biologically relevant and donor-specific TCRbeta repertoire. Because the study included only a small number of patients, the results must be confirmed in larger populations and under other immunosuppression protocols. Although technical replication error seemed to be minimal, the question of biological reproducibility was not addressed directly.

Trimming removed 0 bases from V and 4 bases from J; the gene matches leave 0 bases unexplained. As encoded in the germline V gene, CDR1 is MNHNS while CDR2 is SASEGT. The CDR3 has 14 amino acids, counting the end cysteine and phenylalanine. The retained sequence is limited to the CDR3, 42 bases, with the frame set at the first base. Based on its abundance in the sample, this clone is medium-sized (0.01 to 0.1%). This receptor's antigen is unknown. No base qualities exist here, and no much larger clone lies one base off it. Unstimulated Tregs (CD4+CD25+CD127-), CD4+ non-Tregs (CD4+CD25-), CD4 and CD8 cells were FACS-sorted from thawed PBMCs. Blood from healthy controls was obtained either as purchased buffy coats or from healthy volunteers. Healthy control blood was processed by Ficoll density gradient to PBMCs and cryopreserved; patient PBMCs were collected before and after transplant. For TCRbeta CDR3 sequencing, genomic DNA was extracted from sorted cells using the QIAGEN DNeasy Blood and Tissue Kit. Through immunoSEQ, high-throughput TCRbeta CDR3 sequencing was done commercially, including PCR amplification with internal controls and bias correction. For the original study's pipeline: Unique productive TCRbeta sequences were defined by CDR3 nucleotide sequence where primers matched, and otherwise by CDR3 amino acid sequence together with Vbeta and Jbeta genes. Sorting error was corrected by removing sequences shared between sorted populations at a frequency ratio of 2:1 or less, and the remaining shared sequences were assigned to the higher population. A sequence was defined as donor-reactive if the sequence was expanded at least 5-fold in CFSE-low cells compared with unstimulated cells and had a frequency of at least 0.01% in CFSE-low cells. Repertoire divergence was quantified by Jensen-Shannon divergence using the top 100 TCRbeta sequences ranked by frequency. For any sample with multiple sequencing runs, sorting error was corrected in each run separately before the runs were pooled. TCRdb's version of the immuneACCESS table is confined to in-frame rearrangements and falls short of the full clone set. An unresolved V gene accounts for under half of the shortfall where checked; the remainder is of unknown origin. Clone size and V and J calls were adopted from that table, with D and trimming inferred from the DNA. This sample lists 80,000 to 90,000 clones; more than 90% were detected once. The ten largest account for roughly 4.7% of the sample.

The specimen sequenced was CD8+ T cells from blood. The sequence links TRBV6-1 to TRBJ2-1, with TRBD2 matching 7 junction bases. The origin of this receptor is a human donor in good health. CDR3 loop: CASSEAGGYNEQFF. The nucleotide sequence is TGTGCCAGCAGTGAAGCGGGGGGGTACAATGAGCAGTTCTTC.